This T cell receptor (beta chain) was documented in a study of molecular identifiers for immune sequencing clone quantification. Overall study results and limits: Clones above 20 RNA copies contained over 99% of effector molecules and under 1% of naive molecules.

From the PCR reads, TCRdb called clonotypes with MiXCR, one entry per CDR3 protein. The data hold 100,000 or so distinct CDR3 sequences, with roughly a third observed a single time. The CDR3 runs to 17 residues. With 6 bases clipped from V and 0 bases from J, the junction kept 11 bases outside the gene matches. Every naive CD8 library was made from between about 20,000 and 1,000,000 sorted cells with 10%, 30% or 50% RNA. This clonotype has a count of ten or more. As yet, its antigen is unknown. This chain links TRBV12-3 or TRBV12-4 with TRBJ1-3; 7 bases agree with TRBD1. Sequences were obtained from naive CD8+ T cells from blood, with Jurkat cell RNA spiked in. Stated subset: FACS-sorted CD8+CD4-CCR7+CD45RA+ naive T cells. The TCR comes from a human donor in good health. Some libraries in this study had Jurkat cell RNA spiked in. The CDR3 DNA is TGTGCCAGCAGGGATTTACAGGGGCACATCTCTGGAAACACCATATATTTT. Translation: CASRDLQGHISGNTIYF.